Listed here are 15 T cell receptor beta chains from one sample, sequenced in a study of OX40 agonist ivuxolimab in advanced cancers. Generated by immunoSEQ multiplex PCR, the TCRdb table keeps only in-frame clones and is missing some. Here the sample spans tens of thousands of clones, about 88% being singletons. Material: CD4+ or CD8+ T cells sorted from blood, obtained in a trial of the OX40 agonist ivuxolimab. Receptors were obtained from an adult with an advanced solid tumor such as melanoma, head and neck, liver or kidney cancer.

The V gene is TRBV5-6, the J gene TRBJ2-7; D uncertain. The CDR3 sequence is 12 residues long. Germline-derived CDR1 and CDR2 are SGHDT and YYEEEE. Between the trimmed V and J ends, which lost 4 bases and 7 bases, there was a span of 12 bases. The CDR3 spells CASSHPLGEQYF. The CDR3 coding sequence is TGTGCCAGCAGCCACCCCCTTGGGGAGCAGTACTTC.

The chain links TRBV6-6 to TRBJ2-1; 13 bases agree with TRBD2. The V gene end was trimmed by 5 bases and the J gene end by 7 bases; junction bases not matched to a gene: 5. CDR3 length equals 15 residues. CDR1 is MNHNY, CDR2 SVGAGI, per germline (reference sequence). The CDR3 is CASSGGTSGVNEQFF. The CDR3 region has the DNA TGTGCCAGCAGTGGCGGGACTAGCGGGGTGAATGAGCAGTTCTTC.

The chain combines TRBV11-1 with TRBJ2-7, with D perhaps matching TRBD1 (6 bases). V was shortened by 5 bases and J by 2 bases, with 10 bases between the two germline ends. This CDR3 contains 13 residues. The germline V gene has CDR1 SGHAT and CDR2 FQDESV (reference sequence). The DNA of the CDR3 is TGTGCCAGCAGCCATGGGGGCCCCTACGAGCAGTACTTC. It codes for CASSHGGPYEQYF.

Sample share makes this clone medium-sized. The chain links TRBV7-9 to TRBJ2-1; TRBD1 or TRBD2 may be the D gene (7 bases each). This CDR3 is built from 16 residues. V shed 4 bases and J shed 3 bases, with 16 bases lying between them. CDR1 and CDR2 from the germline V gene are SEHNR and FQNEAQ (reference sequence). The CDR3 sequence: CASSSEAGQNYNEQFF. CDR3 DNA: TGTGCCAGCAGCTCCGAAGCGGGACAGAACTACAATGAGCAGTTCTTC.

This clone has only one observation. The chain joins TRBV19 to TRBJ1-2, with D tentatively TRBD1 (6 bases). V dropped 5 bases and J dropped 2 bases, with 9 bases sitting between them. The CDR3 has 13 residues. The germline V gene encodes CDR1 LNHDA and CDR2 SQIVND (reference sequence). CDR3 sequence (DNA): TGTGCCAGTAGTCAGACAGGCAACTATGGCTACACCTTC. This translates into CASSQTGNYGYTF.

The chain carries TRBV5-1 and TRBJ2-3; D possibly corresponds to TRBD1 (5 bases). Germline CDR1 SGHRS, CDR2 YFSETQ. V lost 5 bases and J lost 1, with 11 bases in between. The CDR3 spans 14 residues. The CDR3, as DNA: TGCGCCAGCAGGGGCGACAGTGGCACAGATACGCAGTATTTT. Amino acid sequence: CASRGDSGTDTQYF. The full variable domain, its missing parts supplied by reference TRBV5-1 and TRBJ2-3, is KAGVTQTPRYLIKTRGQQVTLSCSPISGHRSVSWYQQTPGQGLQFLFEYFSETQRNKGNFPGRFSGRQFSNSRSEMNVSTLELGDSALYLCASRGDSGTDTQYFGPGTRLTVL.

This chain joins TRBV7-3 and TRBJ1-1; D is unclear. Germline V CDR1 and CDR2: SGHTA, FQGTGA. The CDR3 sequence is 14 residues long. V gave up 2 bases and J gave up 1 base, with 8 bases separating them. DNA for the CDR3: TGTGCCAGCAGCTTAGCCGGAGAGAACACTGAAGCTTTCTTT. This encodes CASSLAGENTEAFF.

This clone was counted only a few times. This rearrangement joins TRBV28 to TRBJ2-6, with no clear D. Trimming removed 5 bases at V and 0 bases at J, with 11 bases between. The germline CDR1 and CDR2 sequences are MDHEN and SYDVKM. CDR3 length: 16 amino acids. The CDR3 DNA is TGTGCCAGCAGTCCCTCCTCCATCTCTGGGGCCAACGTCCTGACTTTC. Protein product: CASSPSSISGANVLTF.

This clone was detected only once. V usage is TRBV6-6 and J usage is TRBJ2-7; a weak D match, TRBD2 (6 bases). V was pared by 2 bases and J by 1 base, with 9 bases between. The CDR3 covers 14 residues. Germline loops: CDR1 MNHNY, CDR2 SVGAGI (reference sequence). CDR3 nucleotide sequence: TGTGCCAGCAGTTACGTAGCGGAGTCCTACGAGCAGTACTTC. Translation: CASSYVAESYEQYF.

The V and J genes are TRBV11-2 and TRBJ1-3; TRBD1 agrees at 8 bases. CDR1 SGHAT and CDR2 FQNNGV come from the germline V gene. This CDR3 region has 17 residues. V trimming: 5 bases; J trimming: 4 bases; junction bases outside the gene matches: 13. Written as DNA, the CDR3 is TGTGCCAGCAGCCCCGCCGTGGCAGGGGGCTACGGAAACACCATATATTTT. This encodes CASSPAVAGGYGNTIYF.

This CDR3 is CASSSDRAHTDTQYF. CDR3 nucleotides: TGTGCCAGCAGCTCAGACAGGGCGCACACAGATACGCAGTATTTT. The chain recombines TRBV7-2 with TRBJ2-3; 7 nucleotides align to TRBD1. Germline CDR1 is SGHTA and CDR2 is FQGNSA. The V and J ends lost 4 bases and 2 bases, in that order; junction bases with no gene match: 6. The CDR3 has 15 residues.

V and J are TRBV19 and TRBJ2-6; tentative D call: TRBD2 (5 bases). Deletions cut 6 bases from V and 1 base from J, with 7 bases between. Germline V gene data show CDR1 as LNHDA and CDR2 as SQIVND (reference sequence). The CDR3 extends over 14 amino acids. The chain's CDR3 is CASRSGSGANVLTF. The CDR3 region has the DNA TGTGCCAGTAGATCGGGGTCTGGGGCCAACGTCCTGACTTTC. The whole variable domain, remainder taken from reference TRBV19 and TRBJ2-6, is DGGITQSPKYLFRKEGQNVTLSCEQNLNHDAMYWYRQDPGQGLRLIYYSQIVNDFQKGDIAEGYSVSREKKESFPLTVTSAQKNPTAFYLCASRSGSGANVLTFGAGSRLTVL.

This rearrangement joins TRBV7-3 to TRBJ2-1, with D maybe TRBD2 (5 bases). The germline V and J ends were trimmed by 8 bases and 1 base, with 15 bases remaining between them. The germline V gene has CDR1 SGHTA and CDR2 FQGTGA. The CDR3 runs 15 residues. The CDR3 bases are TGTGCCAGCGGGATGTCGGGAACTTCCTACAATGAGCAGTTCTTC. Protein: CASGMSGTSYNEQFF.

In its sample, this clone was seen a few times. V is TRBV27 and J is TRBJ1-5; possible D gene TRBD1, 5 bases. The germline V gene has CDR1 MNHEY and CDR2 SMNVEV (reference sequence). There are 13 residues in the CDR3. The V and J ends lost 8 bases and 0 bases respectively, with 8 bases between them. CDR3 residues: CASGGTSNQPQHF. In DNA, the CDR3 is TGTGCCAGCGGAGGGACTAGCAATCAGCCCCAGCATTTT.

This chain joins TRBV14 and TRBJ2-2; TRBD1 matches 10 bases. This CDR3 is built from 16 residues. Germline assignment: CDR1 SGHDN and CDR2 FVKESK. Germline trimming cut 3 bases from V and 2 bases from J; bases unmatched to any gene: 3. As DNA, the CDR3 is TGTGCCAGCAGCCACTGGGACAGGGGAAACACCGGGGAGCTGTTTTTT. It translates to CASSHWDRGNTGELFF.